The clone carrying this T cell receptor (beta chain) was counted a single time. TCRdb keeps only in-frame clones here, not all; method: immunoSEQ multiplex PCR. The profile shows 600,000 to 750,000 clones, about 90% of them singletons. These data belong to a study of shared clonotypes between healthy human individuals. The CDR3 has 14 residues. The V end lost 0 bases, the J end lost 2 bases, and 8 bases lay between the germline ends. Germline V gene lookup returns CDR1 PRHDT and CDR2 FYEKMQ (reference sequence). This chain uses TRBV13 with TRBJ2-7; tentatively, D is TRBD1 or TRBD2 (5 bases each). Sequenced: memory CD8+ T cells from PBMCs. As for subset: CD45RO+ cells pooled with CCR7-negative TemRA cells. The sequence came from a man younger than 30 in good health. Some clones in this sample may be carry-over from other donors' samples. The CDR3 spells CASSLGGTPYEQYF. In DNA, the CDR3 is TGTGCCAGCAGCTTAGGGGGGACCCCCTACGAGCAGTACTTC.